The sequence of this TCR beta chain was determined in a study of T cell responses to AZD1222 COVID-19 vaccine. Repertoires were generated with immunoSEQ multiplex PCR, while TCRdb's copy carries only in-frame clones and drops some. The data hold tens of thousands of clones, with roughly nine tenths observed a single time. V dropped 0 bases and J dropped 4 bases, with 13 bases sitting between them. The CDR3 consists of 15 residues. Per germline, CDR1 SGHTS and CDR2 YDEGEE. The chain recombines TRBV5-8 with TRBJ1-2; D gene ambiguous. The starting material was peripheral blood, obtained on day 0 of MenACWY control vaccination. The sequence derives from an adult in good health. The CDR3 region has the DNA TGTGCCAGCAGCTTGGTATTAATCGGACGCTATGGCTACACCTTC. Translation: CASSLVLIGRYGYTF.